The T cell receptor beta chain under discussion was sequenced for a study of blood T cells in healthy people across ages. Whole-study results and caveats: Naive T cell percentage strongly correlated with TCR beta diversity.

A sample-barcoded 5' primer and a J-beta primer mix were used in a second PCR of roughly 7 to 11 cycles. TCRdb analysed the 5' RACE reads with MiXCR anew, one entry per CDR3 protein. The sample carries about a million distinct CDR3 sequences, 35% to 40% recorded once. The CDR3 spans 12 residues. Germline CDR1 GTSNPN, CDR2 SVGIG (reference sequence). Worth noting for this clonotype: Its antigen is unknown.

The receptor was derived from a man aged 18 to 29 in good health. The chain uses TRBV30 and TRBJ2-3; possibly TRBD1 for D (6 bases). Material: blood. CDR3: CACEGVSDTQYF. The CDR3 coding sequence is TGTGCGTGCGAGGGGGTCTCAGATACGCAGTATTTT.